One and the same sample provided the 17 T cell receptor beta chains below, sequenced in a study of T cell changes during pregnancy in multiple sclerosis. The table came from immunoSEQ multiplex PCR; TCRdb's copy has only in-frame clones and leaves some out. The sample comprises about 53,000 clones, over 90% of which are singletons, and roughly 0.47% rests with the top ten. Material: CD4+ T cells from peripheral blood mononuclear cells, obtained in the third trimester of pregnancy. These TCRs come from a female donor with multiple sclerosis, enrolled in a pregnancy study.

This chain uses TRBV27 with TRBJ2-1; TRBD1 matches at 8 bases. Germline CDR1 MNHEY, CDR2 SMNVEV (reference sequence). The CDR3 runs to 15 residues. With V trimmed by 5 bases and J by 3 bases, 6 bases remained unmatched. For the CDR3, the DNA is TGTGCCAGCAGTCCTACAGGGGGACACTACAATGAGCAGTTCTTC. Protein product: CASSPTGGHYNEQFF.

The rearrangement joins TRBV4-2 to TRBJ2-7, with a weak D call TRBD2 (6 bases). V gave up 2 bases and J gave up 3 bases, with 17 bases separating them. Per germline, CDR1 LGHNA and CDR2 YNFKEQ. This CDR3 region has 16 residues. The CDR3 here is CASSQLGAAGSYEQYF. The CDR3 DNA follows: TGTGCCAGCAGCCAACTCGGAGCTGCGGGGAGCTACGAGCAGTACTTC.

This chain links TRBV5-1 with TRBJ1-5; TRBD1 is a possible D gene (5 bases). The length of the CDR3 is 13 residues. CDR1 is SGHRS and CDR2 is YFSETQ in the germline V gene. V was trimmed by 0 bases and J by 5 bases, leaving 6 bases between them. The CDR3 nucleotides are TGCGCCAGCAGCTTGGGGGGCTATCAGCCCCAGCATTTT. Its protein is CASSLGGYQPQHF.

V and J are TRBV6-6 and TRBJ1-1, with D hard to call. The CDR3 totals 12 residues. Germline CDR1 is MNHNY and CDR2 is SVGAGI (reference sequence). Between the trimmed V and J ends, which lost 6 bases and 10 bases, there was a span of 15 bases. CDR3 residues: CASSQDQRGAFF. CDR3 sequence (DNA): TGTGCCAGCAGCCAGGACCAGCGGGGAGCTTTCTTT.

The chain joins TRBV19 to TRBJ2-7; D might be TRBD2 (6 bases). This CDR3 has 14 residues. V was pared by 3 bases and J by 2 bases, with 11 bases between. Germline CDR1 is LNHDA and CDR2 is SQIVND (reference sequence). The CDR3 sequence is CASSIGGLTYEQYF. CDR3 sequence (DNA): TGTGCCAGTAGTATTGGAGGGTTGACCTACGAGCAGTACTTC. Drawing the rest from reference TRBV19 and TRBJ2-7, the complete variable domain is DGGITQSPKYLFRKEGQNVTLSCEQNLNHDAMYWYRQDPGQGLRLIYYSQIVNDFQKGDIAEGYSVSREKKESFPLTVTSAQKNPTAFYLCASSIGGLTYEQYFGPGTRLTVT.

This chain joins TRBV18 and TRBJ1-1; perhaps TRBD1 as D (5 bases). Germline CDR1 is KGHSH and CDR2 is LQKENI. This CDR3 is 14 amino acids long. V lost 3 bases, J lost 1 base, and 9 bases lay in between. The CDR3 protein is CASSPQTENTEAFF. As DNA, the CDR3 is TGTGCCAGCTCACCTCAGACAGAGAACACTGAAGCTTTCTTT.

The chain joins TRBV28 to TRBJ1-1; TRBD1 matches at 9 bases. The CDR3 spans 13 residues. Trimming at V came to 6 bases and at J to 8 bases, leaving 7 bases not matched to a gene. Germline values: CDR1 MDHEN, CDR2 SYDVKM. The chain's CDR3 is CASRGGTGREAFF. CDR3 nucleotide sequence: TGTGCCAGCAGGGGAGGGACAGGGAGGGAAGCTTTCTTT.

The CDR3 here is CASRGTSDDTGELFF. The CDR3, as DNA: TGTGCCAGCAGAGGGACTAGCGACGACACCGGGGAGCTGTTTTTT. This sequence joins TRBV11-2 and TRBJ2-2, with 10 bases lining up with TRBD2. The CDR3 loop spans 15 amino acids. The V segment lost 6 bases and the J segment 3 bases; nucleotides outside the gene matches: 4. CDR1 is SGHAT, CDR2 FQNNGV, per germline. Variable domain in full (rest from reference TRBV11-2 and TRBJ2-2): EAGVAQSPRYKIIEKRQSVAFWCNPISGHATLYWYQQILGQGPKLLIQFQNNGVVDDSQLPKDRFSAERLKGVDSTLKIQPAKLEDSAVYLCASRGTSDDTGELFFGEGSRLTVL.

This clone was counted a single time. CDR3 residues: CASSPPSSGANVLTF. The CDR3, as DNA: TGTGCCAGCAGCCCCCCGAGCTCTGGGGCCAACGTCCTGACTTTC. The V gene is TRBV27, the J gene TRBJ2-6, with D unclear. The germline V and J ends were trimmed by 6 bases and 0 bases, with 9 bases remaining between them. From germline, CDR1 is MNHEY and CDR2 SMNVEV (reference sequence). The CDR3 loop spans 15 amino acids.

The CDR3 region is CASSFRGEDSPLHF. CDR3 DNA sequence: TGTGCCAGCAGTTTCAGGGGAGAGGATTCACCCCTCCACTTT. V usage is TRBV6-6 and J usage is TRBJ1-6; D is perhaps TRBD1 (6 bases). V lost 4 bases, J lost 8 bases, and 12 bases lay in between. CDR1 and CDR2 from the germline V gene are MNHNY and SVGAGI (reference sequence). This CDR3 region has 14 residues.

The chain combines TRBV5-4 with TRBJ1-6; 9 bases match TRBD1. V lost 5 bases, J lost 9 bases, and 9 bases stayed unmatched. This CDR3 is 15 amino acids long. The V gene's germline CDR1 is SGHNT and CDR2 YYREEE (reference sequence). CDR3 in amino acids: CASRLGTGRSSPLHF. CDR3 coding DNA: TGTGCCAGCAGGCTCGGGACAGGGAGGAGTTCACCCCTCCACTTT.

CDR3 sequence reads: CASSPPGTGLNEKLFF. Written as DNA, the CDR3 is TGCGCCAGCAGCCCCCCCGGGACAGGCCTTAATGAAAAACTGTTTTTT. This chain connects TRBV5-1 to TRBJ1-4, with TRBD1 matching 8 bases. V trimming: 4 bases; J trimming: 4 bases; junction bases outside the gene matches: 9. The V gene's germline CDR1 is SGHRS and CDR2 YFSETQ. The CDR3 consists of 16 residues.

This sequence joins TRBV12-5 and TRBJ2-7; D is possibly TRBD1 (6 bases). This CDR3 is built from 18 residues. Per the germline V gene, CDR1 is LGHNT and CDR2 is FRNRAP. V gave up 0 bases and J gave up 2 bases, with 20 bases separating them. Written as DNA, the CDR3 is TGTGCTAGTGGTTTGGTACACGTGGGAGCAGGGGTGACCTACGAGCAGTACTTC. Its protein product is CASGLVHVGAGVTYEQYF. The full variable domain, its missing parts supplied by reference TRBV12-5 and TRBJ2-7, is DARVTQTPRHKVTEMGQEVTMRCQPILGHNTVFWYRQTMMQGLELLAYFRNRAPLDDSGMPKDRFSAEMPDATLATLKIQPSEPRDSAVYFCASGLVHVGAGVTYEQYFGPGTRLTVT.

This clone was picked up one time. The J gene is TRBJ1-3, the V gene TRBV6-5; 7 nucleotides align to TRBD1. Germline V gene data show CDR1 as MNHEY and CDR2 as SVGAGI. V lost 2 bases, J lost 2 bases, and 3 bases stayed unmatched. The CDR3 has 15 residues. The CDR3 DNA reads as TGTGCCAGCAGTTACGTCAGGGGGACTGGAAACACCATATATTTT. Its protein product is CASSYVRGTGNTIYF.

This chain connects TRBV5-1 to TRBJ1-3, with TRBD1 matching over 9 bases. The ends lost 4 bases at V and 4 bases at J; junction bases unmatched: 3. Germline CDR1 SGHRS, CDR2 YFSETQ. CDR3 size: 14 residues. DNA of the CDR3: TGCGCCAGCAGCACCGGGACAGGGGGAAACACCATATATTTT. This encodes CASSTGTGGNTIYF.

The chain has TRBV7-6 and TRBJ1-3; D uncertain. The CDR3 is 11 amino acids. Trimming stripped 11 bases from V and 1 base from J, with 6 bases between. Germline assignment: CDR1 SGHVS and CDR2 FNYEAQ. In DNA form, the CDR3 reads TGTGCCTCCGGGTCTGGAAACACCATATATTTT. Its translation is CASGSGNTIYF.

This chain joins TRBV6-1 and TRBJ2-1; TRBD2 is a possible D gene (6 bases). V was trimmed by 0 bases and J by 9 bases, leaving 15 bases between them. The germline CDR1 and CDR2 sequences are MNHNS and SASEGT. This CDR3 is built from 15 residues. Here the CDR3 DNA reads TGTGCCAGCAGTGAAGCGGGACTTCCAGCGACTGAGCAGTTCTTC. Protein sequence: CASSEAGLPATEQFF.